What follows are 27 T cell receptor beta chains derived from one specimen sequenced in a study of T cells in Graves' hyperthyroidism and ophthalmopathy. Amplified TCR beta CDR3 regions came from RNA transcripts. Using the HTBI primer set, a first-round RT-PCR was run on the TCR CDR3. TCRdb re-called the multiplex PCR reads with MiXCR, one entry per CDR3 protein. The table has hundreds of thousands of distinct CDR3 sequences, 35% to 45% seen once. Material: blood. The receptor source for this set is a man in his late teens or twenties with Graves' hyperthyroidism.

The chain is built from TRBV5-1 and TRBJ1-5; D might be TRBD1 (6 bases). CDR3 size: 14 residues. Per germline, CDR1 SGHRS and CDR2 YFSETQ. Between the trimmed V and J ends, which lost 7 bases and 7 bases, there was a span of 18 bases. CDR3 region: CASSAGGADQPQHF. The CDR3 DNA sequence: TGCGCCAGCTCCGCTGGGGGGGCTGACCAGCCCCAGCATTTT.

Of note for this clonotype: A much larger clone differs from this one at a single base, so this may be a read error. The chain recombines TRBV10-3 with TRBJ1-1; unclear D gene. Germline CDR1 reads ENHRY; CDR2 reads SYGVKD. Trimming removed 2 bases at V and 6 bases at J, with 13 bases between. CDR3 size: 14 residues. The CDR3 DNA reads TGTGCCATCAGTGAGGAGGGCCACGGGTCTGAAGCTTTCTTT. Its translation is CAISEEGHGSEAFF.

This clonotype has just a few counts. V and J are TRBV9 and TRBJ1-1, with 12 bases lining up with TRBD1. The CDR3 runs 18 residues. The J segment lost 0 bases and the V segment lost 4 bases, leaving 10 bases of the junction unmatched. Per the germline V gene, CDR1 is SGDLS and CDR2 is YYNGEE. CDR3 in amino acids: CASSPHPGTGGLNTEAFF. Written as DNA, the CDR3 is TGTGCCAGCAGCCCTCACCCCGGGACAGGGGGCCTGAACACTGAAGCTTTCTTT.

The sample holds a few counts of this clonotype. CDR3 region: CASSVGAGRDEQYF. CDR3 coding DNA: TGTGCCAGCAGCGTGGGGGCAGGACGTGACGAGCAGTACTTC. The chain recombines TRBV19 with TRBJ2-7; D might be TRBD1 (6 bases). Trimming removed 9 bases from V and 5 bases from J, with 20 bases in between. The CDR3 has 14 residues. Germline CDR1 reads LNHDA; CDR2 reads SQIVND (reference sequence).

A remark on this clonotype: This may arise from a read error, as a much more abundant clone is one base away. The chain employs TRBV10-2 and TRBJ2-5; perhaps D is TRBD1 or TRBD2 (5 bases each). CDR1 is WSHSY, CDR2 SAAADI, per germline. CDR3 length: 13 amino acids. The CDR3 here is CVSRHLEGETQYF. The CDR3 DNA follows: TGCGTCAGCCGTCACCTAGAGGGGGAGACCCAGTACTTC.

This clonotype came up a few times. The chain employs TRBV9 and TRBJ1-2, with 7 nucleotides matching TRBD1. Germline V gene data show CDR1 as SGDLS and CDR2 as YYNGEE. This CDR3 is 15 amino acids long. Losses at the gene ends were 0 bases for V and 8 bases for J; bases not matched to a gene: 10. Written as DNA, the CDR3 is TGTGCCAGCAGCGTAGCTGGAGGCAGGGGGGGGGGCTACACCTTC. This translates into CASSVAGGRGGGYTF.

In nucleotides, the CDR3 is TGCAGCGTTGGGACGGCCTACAATGAGCAGTTCTTC. This sequence encodes CSVGTAYNEQFF. The chain employs TRBV29-1 and TRBJ2-1; D is unclear. Germline lookup yields CDR1 SQVTM and CDR2 ANQGSEA. V lost 4 bases and J 2 bases, leaving 6 bases between the germline ends. The CDR3 is made up of 12 amino acids.

The rearrangement uses TRBV12-3 or TRBV12-4 and TRBJ1-2; D is unclear. This CDR3 region has 14 residues. Trimming stripped 1 base from V and 2 bases from J, with 8 bases between. The CDR3 DNA reads TGTGCCAGCAGTTTAGGGACCCAAAACTATGGCTACACCTTC. As protein: CASSLGTQNYGYTF.

The CDR3, as DNA: TGTGCCAGCACCCCAGGGGCCGGGGTCTACGAGCAGTACTTC. Amino acids: CASTPGAGVYEQYF. This chain joins TRBV10-3 and TRBJ2-7; tentative D call: TRBD1 (6 bases). V gave up 10 bases and J gave up 3 bases, with 19 bases separating them. The length of the CDR3 is 14 residues. CDR1 and CDR2 (germline): ENHRY, SYGVKD.

About this clonotype itself: A much larger clonotype is one base distant, so this may be a read error. J is TRBJ2-2 and V is TRBV29-1; D gene ambiguous. Deletions cut 5 bases from V and 2 bases from J, with 6 bases between. The germline V gene encodes CDR1 SQVTM and CDR2 ANQGSEA. This CDR3 is 12 amino acids long. As DNA, the CDR3 is TGCAGCGTTATTCCAAACACCGGGGAGCTGTTTTTT. Encoded protein: CSVIPNTGELFF.

CDR3 coding DNA: TGTGCCACCAGCAGAGATTATAGGACTGCGGGAGGACCCACAGGGGAGCAGTACTTC. The encoded protein is CATSRDYRTAGGPTGEQYF. The chain has TRBV15 and TRBJ2-7, with 8 nucleotides matching TRBD2. Looked up from germline, CDR1 is LNHNV and CDR2 is YYDKDF (reference sequence). V was pared by 0 bases and J by 7 bases, with 20 bases of the junction left unmatched. This CDR3 is 19 amino acids long.

As to this clonotype: One end of the junction is discordant with germline, which a read error may explain. This chain links TRBV6-1 with TRBJ2-7, with D maybe TRBD1 (5 bases). The CDR3 contains 14 residues. Per germline, CDR1 MNHNS and CDR2 SASEGT. CDR3 in amino acids: CAGSPGQTGYEQYF. The CDR3 DNA follows: TGTGCCGGCAGTCCTGGACAAACTGGCTACGAGCAGTACTTC.

The chain uses TRBV2 and TRBJ2-7, with a weak D call TRBD2 (6 bases). The CDR3 extends over 14 amino acids. From germline, CDR1 is SNHLY and CDR2 FYNNEI. Trimming left V 4 bases short and J 0 bases short, with 10 bases between. CDR3 region: CASSGGGNSYEQYF. CDR3 bases: TGTGCCAGCAGTGGGGGCGGGAACTCCTACGAGCAGTACTTC. The full variable domain, completed using reference TRBV2 and TRBJ2-7, is EPEVTQTPSHQVTQMGQEVILRCVPISNHLYFYWYRQILGQKVEFLVSFYNNEISEKSEIFDDQFSVERPDGSNFTLKIRSTKLEDSAMYFCASSGGGNSYEQYFGPGTRLTVT.

The rearrangement uses TRBV15 and TRBJ2-7; 9 positions agree with TRBD1. Germline V gene data show CDR1 as LNHNV and CDR2 as YYDKDF (reference sequence). CDR3 size: 14 residues. V trimming: 5 bases; J trimming: 3 bases; junction bases outside the gene matches: 5. CDR3 residues: CATSPRDRVYEQYF. For the CDR3, the DNA is TGTGCCACCAGCCCCCGGGACAGGGTCTACGAGCAGTACTTC.

The rearrangement joins TRBV28 to TRBJ2-5; no definite D call. Germline assignment: CDR1 MDHEN and CDR2 SYDVKM. The CDR3 is made up of 12 amino acids. The V end was cut by 6 bases, the J end by 5 bases, with 10 bases between. CDR3 protein: CASRQRRETQYF. CDR3 DNA sequence: TGTGCCAGCAGACAGCGAAGGGAGACCCAGTACTTC.

This clonotype appeared once. It is likely a read error, because the conserved phenylalanine at the end of the CDR3 is missing. It is unclear where the CDR3 begins or ends on the DNA, so no DNA is shown, and the CDR3 is as TCRdb lists it. The chain couples TRBV12-3 or TRBV12-4 to TRBJ1-2; the table calls TRBD1, which could not be checked here. The CDR3 sequence runs 8 residues, both termini included. The chain's CDR3 is CASQGEAR.

Remarks on this clonotype: This may stem from a read error, because a much larger clone lies one nucleotide away. The genes are TRBV7-8 and TRBJ1-1; 9 bases match TRBD1. Germline loops: CDR1 SGHVS, CDR2 FQNEAQ. There are 13 residues in the CDR3. The CDR3 nucleotides are TGTGTCCTCCGGGACAGGGAGGGCACTGAAGCTTTCTTT. Its protein product is CVLRDREGTEAFF. Variable domain in full (rest from reference TRBV7-8 and TRBJ1-1): GAGVSQSPRYKVAKRGQDVALRCDPISGHVSLFWYQQALGQGPEFLTYFQNEAQLDKSGLPSDRFFAERPEGSVSTLKIQRTQQEDSAVYLCVLRDREGTEAFFGQGTRLTVV.

This clonotype appeared many times. The CDR3 protein is CASSLGGIRETQYF. The CDR3 DNA follows: TGTGCCAGCAGCTTGGGCGGGATACGGGAGACCCAGTACTTC. This chain links TRBV7-9 with TRBJ2-5; D is perhaps TRBD2 (6 bases). The length of the CDR3 is 14 residues. Germline assignment: CDR1 SEHNR and CDR2 FQNEAQ (reference sequence). V gave up 3 bases and J gave up 5 bases, with 13 bases separating them.

This clonotype was detected many times. This chain joins TRBV25-1 and TRBJ1-6; D might be TRBD1 (6 bases). CDR3 length equals 13 residues. V was cut by 4 bases and J by 7 bases, with 8 bases left in between. CDR1 and CDR2 from the germline V gene are MGHDK and SYGVNS. The CDR3 DNA reads TGTGCCAGCAGTGGAAGGGGGAATTCACCCCTCCACTTT. Translated, it gives CASSGRGNSPLHF. The full variable domain, rest sourced from reference TRBV25-1 and TRBJ1-6, is EADIYQTPRYLVIGTGKKITLECSQTMGHDKMYWYQQDPGMELHLIHYSYGVNSTEKGDLSSESTVSRIRTEHFPLTLESARPSHTSQYLCASSGRGNSPLHFGNGTRLTVT.

This clonotype was counted many times. Here the CDR3 DNA reads TGTGCCACCAGTGATACGACAGGGGGCTTAGTACAAGAGACCCAGTACTTC. Protein sequence: CATSDTTGGLVQETQYF. This chain links TRBV24-1 with TRBJ2-5; 10 nucleotides agree with TRBD1. The germline V gene has CDR1 KGHDR and CDR2 SFDVKD. Trimming cost V 3 bases and J 2 bases; bases outside gene matches: 8. CDR3 length equals 17 residues.

The chain is built from TRBV2 and TRBJ1-1; maybe TRBD1 (5 bases). Germline CDR1 is SNHLY and CDR2 is FYNNEI. V lost 6 bases and J 5 bases, leaving 16 bases between the germline ends. The length of the CDR3 is 14 residues. The CDR3 spells CASSKGDYGTEAFF. CDR3 in DNA: TGTGCCAGCAGCAAAGGGGACTACGGGACTGAAGCTTTCTTT.

The rearrangement links TRBV6-6 to TRBJ1-4, with D possibly being TRBD1 (5 bases). Germline lookup yields CDR1 MNHNY and CDR2 SVGAGI (reference sequence). V lost 6 bases to trimming and J lost 2 bases, with 13 bases between them. This CDR3 contains 15 residues. The CDR3 sequence: CASRGREGTNEKLFF. The CDR3 DNA follows: TGTGCCAGCAGGGGGAGGGAGGGGACTAATGAAAAACTGTTTTTT.

The chain joins TRBV5-5 to TRBJ2-7, with D unclear. V was cut by 5 bases and J by 2 bases, with 11 bases left in between. The V gene's germline CDR1 is SGHKS and CDR2 YYEKEE (reference sequence). There are 13 residues in the CDR3. For the CDR3, the DNA is TGTGCCAGCAGAGCGATGACCACCTACGAGCAGTACTTC. It encodes CASRAMTTYEQYF.

As to this clonotype: Possible read error: a much larger clone is one base away. The chain uses TRBV29-1 and TRBJ2-7, with D hard to call. In germline, CDR1 is SQVTM, CDR2 ANQGSEA. There are 12 residues in the CDR3. The V end was cut by 8 bases, the J end by 2 bases, with 13 bases between. CDR3 amino acids: CSIAPGPYEQYF. The CDR3 DNA sequence: TGCAGCATTGCCCCCGGACCCTACGAGCAGTACTTC.

The chain recombines TRBV25-1 with TRBJ2-3; 8 nucleotides align to TRBD2. Germline CDR1 MGHDK, CDR2 SYGVNS. Germline trimming cut 4 bases from V and 6 bases from J; bases unmatched to any gene: 12. This CDR3 has 16 amino acids. The CDR3: CASSAPRSGSADTQYF. CDR3 DNA: TGTGCCAGCAGTGCCCCGAGGAGCGGGAGTGCGGATACGCAGTATTTT.

This clonotype was counted only a few times. The chain recombines TRBV20-1 with TRBJ1-1; no reliable D call. The germline CDR1 and CDR2 sequences are DFQATT and SNEGSKA (reference sequence). With 1 base removed from V and 2 bases from J, the gap between germline ends came to 14 bases. The CDR3 contains 15 residues. The CDR3 nucleotides are TGCAGTGCTAGAGGGAGAAACAGTTCAAACACTGAAGCTTTCTTT. Translating it yields CSARGRNSSNTEAFF.

Notes on this clonotype: This is likely a read error, given that the CDR3 carries no conserved phenylalanine or tryptophan at its end. The CDR3 protein is CASSLEGRGFSPLHS. The CDR3 DNA sequence: TGCGCCAGCAGCTTGGAGGGGCGGGGATTTTCACCCCTCCACTCT. The genes are TRBV5-1 and TRBJ1-6; D perhaps matches TRBD1 (5 bases). Germline V CDR1 and CDR2: SGHRS, YFSETQ. CDR3 length equals 15 residues. The V end was cut by 0 bases, the J end by 9 bases, with 13 bases between.